In this sample, the clone carrying this T cell receptor (beta chain) turned up once. Its antigen is not identified. TCRdb's copy holds only in-frame clones and misses some; the assay was immunoSEQ multiplex PCR. The sample lists 130,000 or so clones; 93% were seen once. CDR1 MDHEN and CDR2 SYDVKM come from the germline V gene. V dropped 7 bases and J dropped 1 base, with 6 bases sitting between them. CDR3 length equals 12 residues. This record belongs to a study of T cell responses to AZD1222 COVID-19 vaccine. About the study: Pooling was applied to second doses at about 4 or about 12 weeks.

Notes on the study in general: Every sample of the repertoires postdated the peak T cell response.

The sequence was collected from an adult in good health. The sequenced sample was peripheral blood, obtained on day 0 of AZD1222 vaccination. V usage is TRBV28 and J usage is TRBJ2-3; the D is unclear. The CDR3 sequence: CASNPRTDTQYF. Written as DNA, the CDR3 is TGTGCCAGCAATCCCCGCACAGATACGCAGTATTTT.